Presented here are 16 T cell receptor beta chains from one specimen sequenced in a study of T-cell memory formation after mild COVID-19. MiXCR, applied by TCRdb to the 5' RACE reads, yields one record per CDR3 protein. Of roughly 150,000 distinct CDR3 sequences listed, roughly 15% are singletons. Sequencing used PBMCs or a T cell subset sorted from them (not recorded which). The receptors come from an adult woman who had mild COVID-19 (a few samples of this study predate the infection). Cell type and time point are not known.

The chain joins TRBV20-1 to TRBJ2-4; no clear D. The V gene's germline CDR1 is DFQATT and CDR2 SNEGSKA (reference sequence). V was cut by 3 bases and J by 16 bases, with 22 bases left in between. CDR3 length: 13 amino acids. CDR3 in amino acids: CSARGINDGVPYF. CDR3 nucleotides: TGCAGTGCTAGGGGTATCAACGATGGGGTCCCTTACTTC.

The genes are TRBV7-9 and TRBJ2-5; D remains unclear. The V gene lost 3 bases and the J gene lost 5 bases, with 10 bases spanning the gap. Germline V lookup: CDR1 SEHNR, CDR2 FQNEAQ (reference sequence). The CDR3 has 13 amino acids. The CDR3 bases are TGTGCCAGCAGCTTTCTCTACACTGAGACCCAGTACTTC. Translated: CASSFLYTETQYF. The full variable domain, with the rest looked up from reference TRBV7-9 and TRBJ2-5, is DTGVSQNPRHKITKRGQNVTFRCDPISEHNRLYWYRQTLGQGPEFLTYFQNEAQLEKSRLLSDRFSAERPKGSFSTLEIQRTEQGDSAMYLCASSFLYTETQYFGPGTRLLVL.

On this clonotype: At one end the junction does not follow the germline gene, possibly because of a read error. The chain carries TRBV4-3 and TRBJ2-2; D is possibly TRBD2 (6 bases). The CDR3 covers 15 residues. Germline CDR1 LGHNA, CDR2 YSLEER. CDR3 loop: CATSLRRANTGELFF. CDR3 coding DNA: TGCGCCACCAGCCTACGGAGGGCGAACACCGGGGAGCTGTTTTTT.

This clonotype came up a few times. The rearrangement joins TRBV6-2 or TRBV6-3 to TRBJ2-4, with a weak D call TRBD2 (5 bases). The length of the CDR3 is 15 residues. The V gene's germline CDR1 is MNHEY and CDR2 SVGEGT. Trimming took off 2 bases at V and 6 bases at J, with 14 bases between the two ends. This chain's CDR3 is CASSYERAARNIQYF. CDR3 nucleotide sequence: TGTGCCAGCAGTTACGAGAGGGCGGCGAGAAACATTCAGTACTTC.

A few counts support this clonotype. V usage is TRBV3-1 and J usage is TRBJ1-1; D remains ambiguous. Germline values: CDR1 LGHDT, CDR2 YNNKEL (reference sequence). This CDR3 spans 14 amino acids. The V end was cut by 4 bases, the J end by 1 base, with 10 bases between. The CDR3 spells CASSPTLKNTEAFF. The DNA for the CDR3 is TGTGCCAGCAGCCCGACACTAAAGAACACTGAAGCTTTCTTT.

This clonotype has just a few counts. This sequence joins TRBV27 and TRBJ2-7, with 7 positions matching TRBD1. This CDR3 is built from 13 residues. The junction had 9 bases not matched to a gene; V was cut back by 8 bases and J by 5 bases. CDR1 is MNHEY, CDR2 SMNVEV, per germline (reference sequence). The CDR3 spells CASGQVWRDEQYF. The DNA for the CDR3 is TGTGCCAGCGGACAGGTGTGGCGGGACGAGCAGTACTTC.

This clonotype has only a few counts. The CDR3 coding sequence is TGTGCCAGCAGCCAAGAACCTTCCCGGGACAGGGTCATACCCCTCCACTTT. It encodes CASSQEPSRDRVIPLHF. The rearrangement joins TRBV4-2 to TRBJ1-6; 9 bases agree with TRBD1. V dropped 0 bases and J dropped 12; count of bases not matched to a gene: 12. CDR3 length: 17 residues. Germline V gives CDR1 LGHNA, CDR2 YNFKEQ.

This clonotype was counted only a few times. CDR3: CASIPGPNTEAFF. The CDR3 nucleotides read TGTGCCAGCATCCCCGGACCGAACACTGAAGCTTTCTTT. The chain is built from TRBV12-3 or TRBV12-4 and TRBJ1-1; D is uncertain. Trimming left V 7 bases short and J 1 base short, with 10 bases between. The CDR3 sequence is 13 residues long.

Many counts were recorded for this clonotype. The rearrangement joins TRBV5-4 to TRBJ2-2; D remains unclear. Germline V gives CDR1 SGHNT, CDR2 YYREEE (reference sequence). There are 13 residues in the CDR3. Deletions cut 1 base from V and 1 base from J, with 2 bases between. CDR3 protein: CASSLQNTGELFF. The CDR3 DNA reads TGTGCCAGCAGCTTGCAGAACACCGGGGAGCTGTTTTTT. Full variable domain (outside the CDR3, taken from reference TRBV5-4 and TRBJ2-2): ETGVTQSPTHLIKTRGQQVTLRCSSQSGHNTVSWYQQALGQGPQFIFQYYREEENGRGNFPPRFSGLQFPNYSSELNVNALELDDSALYLCASSLQNTGELFFGEGSRLTVL.

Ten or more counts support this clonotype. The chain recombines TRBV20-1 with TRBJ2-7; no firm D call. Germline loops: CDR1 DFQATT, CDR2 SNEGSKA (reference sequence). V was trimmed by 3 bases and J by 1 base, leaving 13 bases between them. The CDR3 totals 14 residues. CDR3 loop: CSARGSVRSYEQYF. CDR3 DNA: TGCAGTGCTAGGGGCTCGGTCCGTTCCTACGAGCAGTACTTC.

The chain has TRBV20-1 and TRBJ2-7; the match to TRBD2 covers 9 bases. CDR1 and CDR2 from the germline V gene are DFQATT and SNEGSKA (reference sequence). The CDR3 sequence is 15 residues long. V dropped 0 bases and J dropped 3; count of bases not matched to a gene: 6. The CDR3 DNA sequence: TGCAGTGCTAGAGATCTAACTAGCGGGCACTACGAGCAGTACTTC. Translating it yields CSARDLTSGHYEQYF.

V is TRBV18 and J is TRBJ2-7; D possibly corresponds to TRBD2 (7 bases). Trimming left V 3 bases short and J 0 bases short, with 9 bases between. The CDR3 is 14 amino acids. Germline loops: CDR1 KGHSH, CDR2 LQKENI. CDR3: CASSPGGHSYEQYF. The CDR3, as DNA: TGTGCCAGCTCACCCGGGGGGCACTCCTACGAGCAGTACTTC.

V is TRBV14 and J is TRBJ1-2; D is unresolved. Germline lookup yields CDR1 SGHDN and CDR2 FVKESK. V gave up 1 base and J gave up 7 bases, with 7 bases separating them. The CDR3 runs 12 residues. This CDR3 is CASSQGMGGYTF. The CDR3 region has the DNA TGTGCCAGCAGCCAAGGAATGGGTGGCTACACCTTC.

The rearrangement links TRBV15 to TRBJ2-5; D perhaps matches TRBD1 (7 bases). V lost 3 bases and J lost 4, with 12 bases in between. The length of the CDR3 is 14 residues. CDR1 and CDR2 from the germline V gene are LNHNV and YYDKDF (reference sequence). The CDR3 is CATSRLQGGETQYF. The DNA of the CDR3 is TGTGCCACCAGCAGGCTCCAGGGGGGAGAGACCCAGTACTTC.

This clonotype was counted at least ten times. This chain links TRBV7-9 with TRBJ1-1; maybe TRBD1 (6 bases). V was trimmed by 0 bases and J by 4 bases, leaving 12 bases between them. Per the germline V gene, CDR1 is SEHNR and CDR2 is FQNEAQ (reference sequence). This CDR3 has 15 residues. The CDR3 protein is CASSLAGRGITEAFF. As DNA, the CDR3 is TGTGCCAGCAGCTTAGCGGGCAGGGGTATCACTGAAGCTTTCTTT.

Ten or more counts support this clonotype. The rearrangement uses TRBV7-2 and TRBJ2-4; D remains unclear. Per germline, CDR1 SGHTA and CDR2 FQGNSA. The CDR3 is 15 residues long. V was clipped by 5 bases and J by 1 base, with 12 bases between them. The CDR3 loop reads CASSPRRSAKNIQYF. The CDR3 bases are TGTGCCAGCAGCCCCCGACGTTCGGCCAAAAACATTCAGTACTTC.